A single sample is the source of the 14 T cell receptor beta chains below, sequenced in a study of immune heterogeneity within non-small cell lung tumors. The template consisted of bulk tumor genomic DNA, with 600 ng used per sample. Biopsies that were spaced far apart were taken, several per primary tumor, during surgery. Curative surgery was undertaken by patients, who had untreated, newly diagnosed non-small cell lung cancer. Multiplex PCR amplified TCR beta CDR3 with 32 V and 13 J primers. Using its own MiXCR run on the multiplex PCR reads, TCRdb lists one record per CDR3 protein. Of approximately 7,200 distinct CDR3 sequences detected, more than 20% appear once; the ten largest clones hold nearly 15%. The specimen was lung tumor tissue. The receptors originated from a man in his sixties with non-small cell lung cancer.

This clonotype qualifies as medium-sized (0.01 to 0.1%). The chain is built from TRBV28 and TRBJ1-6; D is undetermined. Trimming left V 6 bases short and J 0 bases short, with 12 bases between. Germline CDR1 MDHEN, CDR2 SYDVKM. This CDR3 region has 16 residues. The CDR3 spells CASSPLLSSYNSPLHF. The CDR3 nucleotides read TGTGCCAGCAGCCCACTACTAAGCTCCTATAATTCACCCCTCCACTTT.

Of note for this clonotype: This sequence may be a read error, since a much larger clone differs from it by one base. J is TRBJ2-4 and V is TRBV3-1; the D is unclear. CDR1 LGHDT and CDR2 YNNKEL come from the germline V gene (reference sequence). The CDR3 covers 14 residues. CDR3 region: CASGHLEAKNIQYF. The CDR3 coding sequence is TGTGCCAGCGGCCACTTAGAAGCCAAAAACATTCAGTACTTC.

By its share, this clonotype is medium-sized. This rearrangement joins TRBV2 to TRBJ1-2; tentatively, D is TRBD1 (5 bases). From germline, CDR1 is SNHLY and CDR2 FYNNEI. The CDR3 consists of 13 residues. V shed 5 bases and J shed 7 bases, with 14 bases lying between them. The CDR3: CASSPGTTLGYTF. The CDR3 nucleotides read TGTGCCAGCAGTCCTGGGACGACCCTTGGCTACACCTTC.

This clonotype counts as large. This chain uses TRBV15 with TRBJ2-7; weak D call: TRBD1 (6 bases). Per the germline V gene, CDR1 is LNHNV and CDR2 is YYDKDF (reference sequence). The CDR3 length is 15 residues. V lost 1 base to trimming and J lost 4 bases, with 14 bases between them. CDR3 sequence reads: CATSRGAGALYEQYF. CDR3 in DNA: TGTGCCACCAGCAGAGGAGCAGGGGCCCTATACGAGCAGTACTTC.

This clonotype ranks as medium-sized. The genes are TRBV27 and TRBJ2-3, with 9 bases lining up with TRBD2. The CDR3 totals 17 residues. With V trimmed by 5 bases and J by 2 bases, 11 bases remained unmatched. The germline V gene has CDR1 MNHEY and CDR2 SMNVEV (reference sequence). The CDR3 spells CASSPLTSGLHTDTQYF. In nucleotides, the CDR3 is TGTGCCAGCAGTCCTCTGACTAGCGGCCTGCACACAGATACGCAGTATTTT.

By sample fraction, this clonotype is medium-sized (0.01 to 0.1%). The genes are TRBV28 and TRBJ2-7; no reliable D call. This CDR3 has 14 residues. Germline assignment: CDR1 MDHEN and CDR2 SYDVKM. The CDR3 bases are TGTGCGCCTCGTAGAGGCTTTTCGGCCCACGAGCAGTACTTC. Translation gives CAPRRGFSAHEQYF.

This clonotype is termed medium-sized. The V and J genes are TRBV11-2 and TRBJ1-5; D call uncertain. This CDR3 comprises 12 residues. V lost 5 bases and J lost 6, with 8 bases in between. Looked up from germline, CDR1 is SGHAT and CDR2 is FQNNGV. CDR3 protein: CASSHRAQPQHF. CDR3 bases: TGTGCCAGCAGCCACCGGGCTCAGCCCCAGCATTTT.

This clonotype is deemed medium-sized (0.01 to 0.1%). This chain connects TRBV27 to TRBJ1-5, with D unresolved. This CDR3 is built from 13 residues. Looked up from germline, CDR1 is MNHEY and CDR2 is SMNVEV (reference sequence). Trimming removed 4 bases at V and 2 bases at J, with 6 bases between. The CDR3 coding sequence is TGTGCCAGCAGTTATTATGGCAATCAGCCCCAGCATTTT. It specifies CASSYYGNQPQHF.

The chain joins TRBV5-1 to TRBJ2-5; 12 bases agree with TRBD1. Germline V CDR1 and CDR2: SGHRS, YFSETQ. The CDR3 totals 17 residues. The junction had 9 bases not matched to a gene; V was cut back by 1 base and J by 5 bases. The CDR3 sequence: CASSLSGTGGAGETQYF. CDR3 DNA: TGCGCCAGCAGCTTGTCTGGGACAGGGGGCGCGGGGGAGACCCAGTACTTC.

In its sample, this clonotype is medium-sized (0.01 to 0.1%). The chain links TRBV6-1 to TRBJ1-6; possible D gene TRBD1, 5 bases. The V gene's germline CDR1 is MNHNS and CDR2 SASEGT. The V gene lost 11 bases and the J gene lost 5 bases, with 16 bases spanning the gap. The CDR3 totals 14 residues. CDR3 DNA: TGTGCCGGATGCACGGGGCTTAATAATTCACCCCTCCACTTT. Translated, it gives CAGCTGLNNSPLHF.

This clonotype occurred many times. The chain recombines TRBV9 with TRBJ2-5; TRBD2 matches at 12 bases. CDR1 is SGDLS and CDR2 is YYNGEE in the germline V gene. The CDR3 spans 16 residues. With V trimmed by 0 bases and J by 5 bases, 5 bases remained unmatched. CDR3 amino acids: CASSVGTSGNPETQYF. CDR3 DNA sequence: TGTGCCAGCAGCGTAGGGACTAGCGGGAACCCGGAGACCCAGTACTTC.

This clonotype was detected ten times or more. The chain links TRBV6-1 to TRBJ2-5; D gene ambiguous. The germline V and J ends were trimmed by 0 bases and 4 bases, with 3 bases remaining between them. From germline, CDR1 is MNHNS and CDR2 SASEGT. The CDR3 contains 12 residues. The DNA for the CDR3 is TGTGCCAGCAGTGAAGCGGGAGAGACCCAGTACTTC. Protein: CASSEAGETQYF.

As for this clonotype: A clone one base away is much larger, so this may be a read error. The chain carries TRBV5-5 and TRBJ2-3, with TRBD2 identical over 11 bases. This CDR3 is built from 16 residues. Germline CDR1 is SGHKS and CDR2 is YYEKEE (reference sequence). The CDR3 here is CVSSPGVAGGPDTQYF. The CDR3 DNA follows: TGTGTCAGCAGCCCGGGGGTAGCGGGAGGGCCAGATACGCAGTATTTT. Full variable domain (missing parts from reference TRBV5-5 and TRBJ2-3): DAGVTQSPTHLIKTRGQQVTLRCSPISGHKSVSWYQQVLGQGPQFIFQYYEKEERGRGNFPDRFSARQFPNYSSELNVNALLLGDSALYLCVSSPGVAGGPDTQYFGPGTRLTVL.

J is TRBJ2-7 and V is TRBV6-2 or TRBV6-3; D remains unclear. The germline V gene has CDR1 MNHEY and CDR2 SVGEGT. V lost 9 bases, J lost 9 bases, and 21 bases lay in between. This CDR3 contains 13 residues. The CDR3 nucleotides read TGTGCCAGTTACTCTTCAGTTGCCCACGCGCAGTACTTC. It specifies CASYSSVAHAQYF.